These 24 T cell receptor beta chains originate from one sample sequenced in a study of blood T cells in healthy people across ages. For the second PCR, which ran for about 7 to 12 cycles, a sample-barcoded 5' primer and a J-beta primer mix were used. From the 5' RACE reads, TCRdb called clonotypes with MiXCR, one entry per CDR3 protein. The top ten hold approximately 17% of the sample, which has 1,100,000 or so distinct CDR3 sequences, roughly 45% seen once. Sequences were obtained from blood. Source of these receptors: an older woman in good health.

The V call is TRBV6-2 or TRBV6-3, the J call TRBJ2-1; 9 bases line up with TRBD2. After removal of 5 bases from V and 9 bases from J, the junction contained 5 bases not matched to a gene. Germline lookup yields CDR1 MNHEY and CDR2 SVGEGT. The CDR3 has 13 amino acids. The CDR3 DNA reads TGTGCCAGCAGTCGGACTAGCGAGGGTGAGCAGTTCTTC. This codes for CASSRTSEGEQFF.

A remark on this clonotype: The junction does not match germline at one end; this may be a read error. The DNA for the CDR3 is TGTGCCAGCGGCTTAGGTTTCCAGGGAGGAGGAGATACGCAGTATTTT. Encoded protein: CASGLGFQGGGDTQYF. The V and J genes are TRBV7-9 and TRBJ2-3; tentative D call: TRBD2 (6 bases). This CDR3 has 16 amino acids. Germline CDR1 SEHNR, CDR2 FQNEAQ (reference sequence).

This chain links TRBV7-3 with TRBJ2-1, with TRBD2 identical over 10 bases. Germline lookup yields CDR1 SGHTA and CDR2 FQGTGA. J gave up 7 bases and V 2 bases, and 14 bases lay outside the gene matches. The CDR3 extends over 18 amino acids. This CDR3 is CASSLGGEREGLENEQFF. The CDR3 DNA follows: TGTGCCAGCAGCTTAGGAGGGGAGCGGGAGGGCCTAGAAAATGAGCAGTTCTTC.

This CDR3 is CSASPGTGDEKLFF. The CDR3 coding sequence is TGCAGTGCTAGCCCCGGGACAGGGGATGAAAAACTGTTTTTT. The gene calls are TRBV20-1 and TRBJ1-4; TRBD1 aligns across 10 bases. V was pared by 3 bases and J by 6 bases, with 4 bases of the junction left unmatched. The CDR3 consists of 14 residues. Per germline, CDR1 DFQATT and CDR2 SNEGSKA (reference sequence).

This clonotype was seen a handful of times. The chain joins TRBV14 to TRBJ2-1, with 13 positions matching TRBD2. This CDR3 spans 16 amino acids. Germline V gene data show CDR1 as SGHDN and CDR2 as FVKESK. Unmatched junction bases numbered 10, after V lost 5 bases and J lost 9 bases. The CDR3 nucleotides are TGTGCCAGCAGCGCATACACTAGCGGGAGGGTTCGTGAGCAGTTCTTC. Translation: CASSAYTSGRVREQFF.

This clonotype was seen a handful of times. The chain combines TRBV7-3 with TRBJ2-6, with D tentatively TRBD2 (5 bases). Germline V gene sequence: CDR1 SGHTA, CDR2 FQGTGA. This CDR3 spans 16 amino acids. V was trimmed by 1 base and J by 1 base, leaving 8 bases between them. CDR3 amino acids: CASSLNPGSGANVLTF. The CDR3 DNA reads as TGTGCCAGCAGCTTAAATCCGGGGTCTGGGGCCAACGTCCTGACTTTC.

The genes are TRBV7-9 and TRBJ1-4; D gene unclear. The CDR3 sequence is 14 residues long. Germline loops: CDR1 SEHNR, CDR2 FQNEAQ (reference sequence). V lost 6 bases and J lost 8, with 16 bases in between. The chain's CDR3 is CASRFGSADEKLFF. In nucleotides, the CDR3 is TGTGCCAGCAGATTCGGCTCGGCGGACGAAAAACTGTTTTTT. The entire variable domain, with the rest obtained from reference TRBV7-9 and TRBJ1-4, is as follows: DTGVSQNPRHKITKRGQNVTFRCDPISEHNRLYWYRQTLGQGPEFLTYFQNEAQLEKSRLLSDRFSAERPKGSFSTLEIQRTEQGDSAMYLCASRFGSADEKLFFGSGTQLSVL.

In this sample, this clonotype turned up many times. The chain joins TRBV29-1 to TRBJ2-5, with no clear D. Per the germline V gene, CDR1 is SQVTM and CDR2 is ANQGSEA. Trimming removed 4 bases at V and 7 bases at J, with 16 bases between. The CDR3 consists of 13 residues. Here the CDR3 DNA reads TGCAGCGTTGTCGGTCTCAACACTTGGACCCAGTACTTC. It yields the protein CSVVGLNTWTQYF.

This clonotype was recorded a few times. V is TRBV20-1 and J is TRBJ2-7; D may be TRBD1 (7 bases). The CDR3 runs 15 residues. Per the germline V gene, CDR1 is DFQATT and CDR2 is SNEGSKA (reference sequence). V was pared by 5 bases and J by 10 bases, with 27 bases between. CDR3 region: CSARPPDRAGGSQYF. CDR3 coding DNA: TGCAGTGCTCGGCCTCCCGACAGGGCTGGGGGGTCCCAGTACTTC.

The chain recombines TRBV7-9 with TRBJ2-1; D gene unclear. The CDR3 is made up of 15 amino acids. V gave up 5 bases and J gave up 6 bases, with 17 bases separating them. Germline V lookup: CDR1 SEHNR, CDR2 FQNEAQ (reference sequence). The CDR3 sequence is CASSRNRPPGNEQFF. CDR3 nucleotide sequence: TGTGCCAGCAGCCGAAATAGACCACCCGGCAATGAGCAGTTCTTC.

CDR3 sequence: CASSQDFLAGVDSYNEQYF. The CDR3 coding sequence is TGTGCCAGCAGCCAAGACTTTCTAGCGGGGGTGGACTCCTACAATGAGCAGTACTTC. The chain links TRBV4-2 to TRBJ2-5, with 10 bases fitting TRBD2. CDR3 size: 19 residues. With V trimmed by 0 bases and J by 11 bases, 21 bases remained unmatched. Germline CDR1 is LGHNA and CDR2 is YNFKEQ.

J is TRBJ1-2 and V is TRBV20-1, with D possibly matching TRBD1 (6 bases). This CDR3 region has 13 residues. Trimming took 5 bases from V and 4 from J, leaving 14 bases between them. Germline V lookup: CDR1 DFQATT, CDR2 SNEGSKA (reference sequence). The CDR3 spells CSARTGTLYGYTF. CDR3 nucleotides: TGCAGTGCTCGAACCGGGACACTCTATGGCTACACCTTC.

The V and J genes are TRBV2 and TRBJ2-7; possibly TRBD1 or TRBD2 for D (5 bases each). This CDR3 is 14 amino acids long. Germline V gene sequence: CDR1 SNHLY, CDR2 FYNNEI. V lost 1 base, J lost 2 bases, and 9 bases lay in between. CDR3 nucleotide sequence: TGTGCCAGCAGTGAAGGGGACCCAACCTACGAGCAGTACTTC. Translating it yields CASSEGDPTYEQYF.

This chain joins TRBV7-9 and TRBJ2-1; 11 nucleotides match TRBD2. V trimming: 6 bases; J trimming: 5 bases; junction bases outside the gene matches: 6. The CDR3 has 15 residues. Germline V CDR1 and CDR2: SEHNR, FQNEAQ (reference sequence). The CDR3, as DNA: TGTGCCAGCAGGGTGACTAGCGGGACTCACAATGAGCAGTTCTTC. Amino acid sequence: CASRVTSGTHNEQFF.

J is TRBJ1-2 and V is TRBV10-2; 7 bases are a match to TRBD1. Germline V gene sequence: CDR1 WSHSY, CDR2 SAAADI. The CDR3 runs 16 residues. V shed 2 bases, J shed 2 bases, and the junction held 8 bases outside the gene matches. The CDR3 sequence is CASSEPRTGLNYGYTF. CDR3 coding DNA: TGCGCCAGCAGTGAGCCAAGGACAGGATTGAACTATGGCTACACCTTC.

This CDR3 reads CASGDRAKNSYEQYF. The CDR3, as DNA: TGTGCCAGCGGGGACAGGGCTAAAAACTCCTACGAGCAGTACTTC. The rearrangement uses TRBV6-1 and TRBJ2-7; 9 nucleotides line up with TRBD1. Germline trimming cut 8 bases from V and 0 bases from J; bases unmatched to any gene: 8. Germline assignment: CDR1 MNHNS and CDR2 SASEGT. The length of the CDR3 is 15 residues.

This clonotype was seen a few times. The J gene is TRBJ2-3, the V gene TRBV9; 10 bases fit TRBD2. This CDR3 is built from 16 residues. Germline CDR1 and CDR2: SGDLS and YYNGEE. V lost 4 bases and J lost 4; bases outside the gene matches: 9. For the CDR3, the DNA is TGTGCCAGCAGCCGGATGATAGCGGGAGGCCCAGATACGCAGTATTTT. It translates to CASSRMIAGGPDTQYF.

In its sample, this clonotype was seen a few times. This sequence joins TRBV5-1 and TRBJ2-6; 7 bases are a match to TRBD1. Germline values: CDR1 SGHRS, CDR2 YFSETQ. The junction had 4 bases not matched to a gene; V was cut back by 4 bases and J by 3 bases. CDR3 length equals 15 residues. This CDR3 is CASSDRVGGANVLTF. The CDR3 DNA is TGCGCCAGCAGCGACAGGGTAGGTGGGGCCAACGTCCTGACTTTC.

The CDR3 bases are TGTGCCAGCAGACGGGACATCAATAACTATGGCTACACCTTC. Translating it yields CASRRDINNYGYTF. The rearrangement uses TRBV6-5 and TRBJ1-2; a possible D gene is TRBD1 (6 bases). This CDR3 has 14 amino acids. Germline lookup yields CDR1 MNHEY and CDR2 SVGAGI. Deletions cut 6 bases from V and 1 base from J, with 12 bases between.

V usage is TRBV14 and J usage is TRBJ2-5; 8 bases map to TRBD2. The CDR3 totals 14 residues. Trimming removed 1 base from V and 11 bases from J; junction bases left unmatched: 9. Germline CDR1 reads SGHDN; CDR2 reads FVKESK. The chain's CDR3 is CASSQVIGRGEQYF. The CDR3 DNA is TGTGCCAGCAGCCAAGTCATCGGGCGGGGGGAGCAGTACTTC.

This chain connects TRBV10-3 to TRBJ1-6; no firm D call. The germline V and J ends were trimmed by 8 bases and 10 bases, with 12 bases remaining between them. Germline loops: CDR1 ENHRY, CDR2 SYGVKD. The CDR3 runs 12 residues. In nucleotides, the CDR3 is TGTGCCATCCCCCCTTCTGTCTCACCCCTCCACTTT. It is translated as CAIPPSVSPLHF.

The rearrangement joins TRBV20-1 to TRBJ2-7, with 10 bases identical to TRBD1. The CDR3 runs 13 residues. The V gene's germline CDR1 is DFQATT and CDR2 SNEGSKA (reference sequence). The CDR3 sequence is CSRGQGSSHEQYF. The CDR3 DNA follows: TGCAGCCGGGGACAGGGGTCGTCCCACGAGCAGTACTTC.

As for this clonotype: This could be a read error, since a much larger clone is one nucleotide away. The genes are TRBV7-2 and TRBJ2-5; no clear D gene. CDR1 is SGHTA, CDR2 FQGNSA, per germline. This CDR3 spans 15 amino acids. V was shortened by 5 bases and J by 5 bases, with 18 bases between the two germline ends. The CDR3 nucleotides are TGTGCCAGCAGCCCACGTAGTCCAGACGGGGAGACCCAGTACTTC. Its protein product is CASSPRSPDGETQYF.

The chain employs TRBV20-1 and TRBJ2-3; D is uncertain. V lost 5 bases and J 11 bases, leaving 14 bases between the germline ends. CDR1 DFQATT and CDR2 SNEGSKA come from the germline V gene (reference sequence). The CDR3 has 11 residues. The CDR3 spells CSALDPARQYF. The CDR3 nucleotides read TGCAGTGCTCTGGACCCCGCCAGGCAGTATTTT.